This T cell receptor beta chain emerged from a study of OX40 agonist ivuxolimab in advanced cancers. On the study more broadly: Hepatocellular carcinoma, melanoma, renal cell or head and neck cancer occurred in dose-escalation patients.

Some clones are missing from TCRdb's copy, which holds only in-frame ones; the method was immunoSEQ multiplex PCR. The sample has 60,000 to 100,000 clones, about nine tenths seen once. The trim removed 5 bases at V and 2 bases at J, leaving 3 bases unmatched. The CDR3 loop spans 13 amino acids. Germline loops: CDR1 SGHNT, CDR2 YENEEA. The TCR comes from an adult with an advanced solid tumor such as melanoma, head and neck, liver or kidney cancer. The sequencing here drew on CD4+ or CD8+ T cells sorted from blood, taken in a trial of the OX40 agonist ivuxolimab. This chain connects TRBV11-3 to TRBJ2-7; TRBD1 aligns across 7 bases. CDR3 in DNA: TGTGCCAGCAGCCCAGGGACAGCCTACGAGCAGTACTTC. Amino acids: CASSPGTAYEQYF.